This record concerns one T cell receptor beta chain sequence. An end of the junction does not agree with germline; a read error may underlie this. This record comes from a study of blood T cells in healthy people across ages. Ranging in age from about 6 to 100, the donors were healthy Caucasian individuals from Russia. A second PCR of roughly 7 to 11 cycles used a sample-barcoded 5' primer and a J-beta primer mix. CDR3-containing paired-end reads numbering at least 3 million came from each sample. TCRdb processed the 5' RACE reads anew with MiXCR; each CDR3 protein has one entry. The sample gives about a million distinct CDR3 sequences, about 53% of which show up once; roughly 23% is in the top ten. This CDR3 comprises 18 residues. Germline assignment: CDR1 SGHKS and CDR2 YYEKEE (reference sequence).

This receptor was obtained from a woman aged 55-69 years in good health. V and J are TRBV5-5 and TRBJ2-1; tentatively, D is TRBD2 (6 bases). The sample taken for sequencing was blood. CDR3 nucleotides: TGTGCCAACAGCTTTATCCTCGTATACGGGGGATCAGGCAATGAGCAGTTCTTC. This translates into CANSFILVYGGSGNEQFF.